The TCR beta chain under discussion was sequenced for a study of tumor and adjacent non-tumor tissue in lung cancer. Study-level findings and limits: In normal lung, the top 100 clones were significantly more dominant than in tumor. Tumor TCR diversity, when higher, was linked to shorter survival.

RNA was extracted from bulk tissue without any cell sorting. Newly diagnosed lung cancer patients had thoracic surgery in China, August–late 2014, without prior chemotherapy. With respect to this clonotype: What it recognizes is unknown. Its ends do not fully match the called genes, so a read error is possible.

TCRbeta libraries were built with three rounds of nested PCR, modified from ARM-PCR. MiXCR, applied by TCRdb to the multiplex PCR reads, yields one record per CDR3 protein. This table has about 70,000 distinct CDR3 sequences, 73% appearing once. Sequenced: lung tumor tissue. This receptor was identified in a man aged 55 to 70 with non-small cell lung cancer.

CDR3 sequence reads: CASGAGNGANVQTF. The CDR3 nucleotides read TGTGCCAGCGGGGCGGGGAACGGGGCCAACGTCCAGACTTTC. The chain links TRBV6-6 to TRBJ2-6, with D possibly TRBD2 on 6 matching bases. Germline CDR1 and CDR2: MNHNY and SVGAGI (reference sequence). CDR3 size: 14 residues.